This T cell receptor beta chain was obtained from a study of blood T cell repertoires in COVID-19. Across the whole study: The United States, Italy and Spain supplied acute and convalescent COVID-19 samples. In each case, the material was cDNA or gDNA derived from T cells, B-cell-depleted T cells, or PBMCs.

Methods used by the authors: Estimated nucleated cell counts came from reference gene primer amplification. Produced via immunoSEQ multiplex PCR; TCRdb's table is partial and in-frame only. V, J and clone size were drawn from that table, and D and trimming were deduced from the DNA. The sample contains fewer than 250,000 clones, just under 85% of which appear only once. In germline, CDR1 is MDHEN, CDR2 SYDVKM. Losses at the gene ends were 3 bases for V and 2 bases for J; bases not matched to a gene: 5. There are 16 residues in the CDR3. The sequence derives from a woman between 45 and 65 years old with active or convalescent COVID-19. The gene calls are TRBV28 and TRBJ2-3, with 10 bases aligning to TRBD2. Sequencing was done on a sample of peripheral blood. This chain's CDR3 is CASSFVGLAATDTQYF. CDR3 DNA sequence: TGTGCCAGCAGTTTCGTAGGACTAGCGGCCACAGATACGCAGTATTTT.